Listed below are T cell receptor beta chains from one sample, sequenced in a study of cytomegalovirus exposure and HLA in healthy donors. Some clones are missing from TCRdb's copy, which holds only in-frame ones; the method was immunoSEQ multiplex PCR. The table includes about 150,000 clones, over 70% detected once. Sequenced: PBMCs. The receptors were sampled from a woman between 40 and 50 years old in good health and CMV-seropositive. Both conserved end residues are part of each CDR3. A D gene is named only where the DNA matches it firmly. Clone size is given for some rows only: seen once, a few or many times, or a class if the clone is expanded.

j_gene	v_gene	abundance	d_gene	CDR3aa	CDR3nt
TRBJ2-7	TRBV6-1	-	TRBD2	CASSEALPGLVIYEQYF	TGTGCCAGCAGTGAAGCGTTACCGGGACTAGTGATATACGAGCAGTACTTC
TRBJ1-1	TRBV18	-	TRBD1	CASSHGQGATEAFF	TGTGCCAGCTCACACGGACAGGGCGCCACTGAAGCTTTCTTT
TRBJ2-7	TRBV18	few	TRBD2	CASSPPGRAGEQYF	TGTGCCAGCTCACCACCAGGGAGGGCAGGCGAGCAGTACTTC
TRBJ2-7	TRBV13	-	-	CASNEVGADEQYF	TGTGCCAGCAACGAAGTGGGAGCGGACGAGCAGTACTTC
TRBJ2-1	TRBV27	-	-	CASSLRQHNEQFF	TGTGCCAGCAGTCTCCGACAACACAATGAGCAGTTCTTC
TRBJ2-1	TRBV2	-	TRBD2	CASSESASGGGYNEQFF	TGTGCCAGCAGTGAAAGCGCTAGCGGGGGGGGGTACAATGAGCAGTTCTTC
TRBJ1-2	TRBV6-5	-	-	CASSLTPSSGYTF	TGTGCCAGCAGCCTCACCCCCAGTTCTGGCTACACCTTC
TRBJ2-3	TRBV2	-	-	CASSEALPDTQYF	TGTGCCAGCAGTGAGGCTCTCCCAGATACGCAGTATTTT
TRBJ2-1	TRBV4-1	-	-	CASSQALSRNRGFYNEQFF	TGCGCCAGCAGCCAAGCGTTGAGCAGGAACCGGGGATTCTACAATGAGCAGTTCTTC
TRBJ2-3	TRBV9	-	TRBD2	CASSRGASGGQDTQYF	TGTGCCAGCAGCCGAGGGGCTAGCGGGGGGCAAGATACGCAGTATTTT
TRBJ2-7	TRBV5-1	-	-	CASNPDGGSYEQYF	TGCGCCAGCAACCCTGACGGCGGCTCCTACGAGCAGTACTTC
TRBJ1-5	TRBV6-4	-	TRBD1	CASTGTAYSNQPQHF	TGTGCCAGCACCGGGACAGCTTATAGCAATCAGCCCCAGCATTTT
TRBJ2-5	TRBV6-1	-	-	CASSAPGGVETQYF	TGTGCCAGCAGTGCCCCGGGGGGCGTAGAGACCCAGTACTTC
TRBJ1-1	TRBV6-5	-	-	CASNNRVRSTEAFF	TGTGCCAGCAACAACAGGGTTCGGAGCACTGAAGCTTTCTTT
TRBJ1-1	TRBV4-1	-	-	CASSHSPELGFQVAFF	TGCGCCAGCAGCCATTCCCCCGAGCTTGGGTTTCAGGTGGCTTTCTTT
TRBJ1-1	TRBV7-6	-	TRBD1	CASSSRTGNSGFTEAFF	TGTGCCAGCAGCTCCCGGACAGGAAATTCGGGATTCACTGAAGCTTTCTTT
TRBJ2-1	TRBV7-9	-	-	CASKGSFDNEQFF	TGTGCCAGCAAGGGGTCTTTTGACAATGAGCAGTTCTTC
TRBJ2-2	TRBV7-9	-	-	CASSIGYTGELFF	TGTGCCAGCAGCATCGGTTACACCGGGGAGCTGTTTTTT
TRBJ2-7	TRBV5-1	once	-	CASSVWPYSDVFCEQYF	TGCGCCAGCAGCGTGTGGCCCTACAGTGATGTCTTCTGCGAGCAGTACTTC
TRBJ2-7	TRBV5-6	-	TRBD1	CASSLRDRASYEQYF	TGTGCCAGCAGCTTGAGGGACAGGGCCTCCTACGAGCAGTACTTC
TRBJ2-5	TRBV30	-	-	CAWSLGGAAGETQYF	TGTGCCTGGAGTCTTGGGGGGGCGGCGGGAGAGACCCAGTACTTC
TRBJ2-1	TRBV29-1	-	TRBD1	CSSGQGTHNEQFF	TGCAGCTCCGGACAGGGGACACACAATGAGCAGTTCTTC
TRBJ2-7	TRBV28	-	-	CASSSAGTGPEQYF	TGTGCCAGCAGCTCCGCGGGGACGGGCCCCGAGCAGTACTTC
TRBJ1-1	TRBV5-4	-	TRBD1	CASRSGGWDTEAFF	TGTGCCAGCCGGTCAGGGGGATGGGACACTGAAGCTTTCTTT
TRBJ2-3	TRBV9	-	TRBD2	CASSTSGGATDTQYF	TGTGCCAGCAGCACATCCGGGGGGGCGACAGATACGCAGTATTTT
TRBJ2-1	TRBV2	-	-	CASSELVDGVF	TGTGCCAGCAGTGAACTTGTCGACGGGGTCTTC
TRBJ1-1	TRBV7-9	few	TRBD1	CASSYGTDTEAFF	TGTGCCAGCAGCTACGGGACAGACACTGAAGCTTTCTTT
TRBJ2-5	TRBV2	-	TRBD2	CASMGGVQETQYF	TGTGCCAGCATGGGGGGGGTCCAAGAGACCCAGTACTTC
TRBJ1-4	TRBV19	-	TRBD1	CASSDRAFEKLFF	TGTGCCAGTAGTGACAGGGCTTTCGAAAAACTGTTTTTT
TRBJ1-1	TRBV2	-	-	CASSRESVNTEAFF	TGTGCCAGCTCGAGGGAATCGGTGAACACTGAAGCTTTCTTT
TRBJ2-7	TRBV10-3	-	-	CAISPKLAGDEQYF	TGTGCCATCAGTCCAAAGCTCGCAGGGGACGAGCAGTACTTC
TRBJ1-1	TRBV7-9	-	TRBD1	CASSPWGPGQEKTEAFF	TGTGCCAGCAGCCCGTGGGGCCCAGGACAGGAGAAAACTGAAGCTTTCTTT
TRBJ1-2	TRBV19	-	-	CASSIARGPWVDGYTF	TGTGCCAGTAGTATCGCCAGGGGCCCCTGGGTGGATGGCTACACCTTC
TRBJ1-1	TRBV11-2	-	-	CASSSIQSGSAFF	TGTGCCAGCAGCTCAATACAATCTGGGAGTGCTTTCTTT
TRBJ1-5	TRBV27	-	TRBD1	CASSAQGGQPQHF	TGTGCCAGCAGTGCACAGGGGGGACAGCCCCAGCATTTT
TRBJ2-7	TRBV5-1	-	-	CASSLNPGPQSSYEQYF	TGCGCCAGCAGCTTGAACCCAGGTCCCCAAAGCTCCTACGAGCAGTACTTC
TRBJ2-1	TRBV15	few	-	CATSLSRDWRYNEQFF	TGTGCCACCAGCCTAAGCCGGGACTGGCGCTACAATGAGCAGTTCTTC
TRBJ2-1	TRBV29-1	-	TRBD2	CSDETSGGAYEQLF	TGCAGCGACGAAACTAGCGGGGGGGCCTATGAGCAGCTCTTC
TRBJ2-7	TRBV6-1	-	TRBD2	CASFRGGLDYEQYF	TGTGCCAGCTTTCGGGGGGGGCTAGATTACGAGCAGTACTTC
TRBJ1-2	TRBV28	-	TRBD1	CASSFVLQGAGYGYTF	TGTGCCAGCAGTTTCGTCTTACAGGGGGCCGGCTATGGCTACACCTTC
TRBJ1-1	TRBV19	-	-	CASSIGGGNTEAFF	TGTGCCAGTAGTATTGGGGGGGGGAACACTGAAGCTTTCTTT
TRBJ2-2	TRBV7-9	few	-	CASSSTITPPAATGELFF	TGTGCCAGCAGCTCCACAATAACACCACCCGCGGCTACCGGGGAGCTGTTTTTT
TRBJ1-2	TRBV27	-	TRBD1	CASSLYSQTTGGVGANYGYTF	TGTGCCAGCAGCCTCTACTCCCAAACGACAGGGGGGGTCGGCGCTAACTATGGCTACACCTTC
TRBJ1-2	TRBV30	-	-	CAWSGQGGGGYTF	TGTGCCTGGAGCGGCCAGGGAGGGGGTGGCTACACCTTC
TRBJ2-5	TRBV18	-	-	CASSAGVQETQYF	TGTGCCAGCTCAGCAGGGGTACAAGAGACCCAGTACTTC
TRBJ1-3	TRBV7-2	-	-	CASRLWASSGNTIYF	TGTGCCAGCAGGCTTTGGGCGAGCTCTGGAAACACCATATATTTT
TRBJ2-7	TRBV20-1	-	TRBD1	CSGLRGYEQYF	TGCAGTGGTCTCAGGGGGTACGAGCAGTACTTC
TRBJ1-2	TRBV6-6	-	TRBD1	CASSYSTGGGGYTF	TGTGCCAGCAGTTACTCGACAGGGGGCGGGGGCTACACCTTC
TRBJ2-1	TRBV7-9	-	-	CASSLVEGYNEQFF	TGTGCCAGCAGCTTAGTGGAGGGTTACAATGAGCAGTTCTTC
TRBJ2-2	TRBV9	few	-	CASSVGAGFDTGELFF	TGTGCCAGCAGCGTAGGCGCCGGGTTTGACACCGGGGAGCTGTTTTTT
TRBJ2-7	TRBV5-1	once	TRBD2	CASSLTSGSYEQYF	TGCGCCAGCAGCTTGACTAGCGGCTCCTACGAGCAGTACTTC
TRBJ1-1	TRBV7-2	-	-	CASSLETSGGTEAFF	TGTGCCAGCAGCTTAGAAACCTCGGGGGGGACTGAAGCTTTCTTT
TRBJ2-2	TRBV19	-	-	CASSYLSNTGELFF	TGTGCCAGTAGTTATCTCTCGAACACCGGGGAGCTGTTTTTT
TRBJ1-5	TRBV18	-	TRBD1	CASSPTTGISQPQHF	TGTGCCAGCTCACCGACGACAGGGATTAGTCAGCCCCAGCATTTT